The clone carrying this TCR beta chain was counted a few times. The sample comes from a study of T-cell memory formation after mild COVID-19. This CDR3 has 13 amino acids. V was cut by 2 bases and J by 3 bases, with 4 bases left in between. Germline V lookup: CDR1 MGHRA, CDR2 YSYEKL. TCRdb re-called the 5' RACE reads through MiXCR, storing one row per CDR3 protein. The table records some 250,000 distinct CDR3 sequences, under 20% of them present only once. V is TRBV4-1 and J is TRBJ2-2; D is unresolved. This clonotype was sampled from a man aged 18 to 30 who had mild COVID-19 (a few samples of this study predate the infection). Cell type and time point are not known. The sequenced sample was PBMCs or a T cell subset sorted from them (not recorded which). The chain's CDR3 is CASSQIDTGELFF. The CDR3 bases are TGCGCCAGCAGCCAAATAGACACCGGGGAGCTGTTTTTT.